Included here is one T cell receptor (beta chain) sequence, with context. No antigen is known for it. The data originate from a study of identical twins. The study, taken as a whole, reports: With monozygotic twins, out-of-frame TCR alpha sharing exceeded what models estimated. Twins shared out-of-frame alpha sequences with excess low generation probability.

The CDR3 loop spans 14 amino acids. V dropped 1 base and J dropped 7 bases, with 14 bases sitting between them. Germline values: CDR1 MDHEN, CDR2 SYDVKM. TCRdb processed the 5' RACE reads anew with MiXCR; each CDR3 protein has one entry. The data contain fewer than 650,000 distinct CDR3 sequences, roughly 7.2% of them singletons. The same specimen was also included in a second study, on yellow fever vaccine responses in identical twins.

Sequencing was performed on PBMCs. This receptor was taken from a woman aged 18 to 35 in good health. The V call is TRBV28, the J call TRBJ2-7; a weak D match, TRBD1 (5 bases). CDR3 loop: CASSLSGNSREQYF. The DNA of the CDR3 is TGTGCCAGCAGTTTATCAGGGAATTCAAGGGAGCAGTACTTC.